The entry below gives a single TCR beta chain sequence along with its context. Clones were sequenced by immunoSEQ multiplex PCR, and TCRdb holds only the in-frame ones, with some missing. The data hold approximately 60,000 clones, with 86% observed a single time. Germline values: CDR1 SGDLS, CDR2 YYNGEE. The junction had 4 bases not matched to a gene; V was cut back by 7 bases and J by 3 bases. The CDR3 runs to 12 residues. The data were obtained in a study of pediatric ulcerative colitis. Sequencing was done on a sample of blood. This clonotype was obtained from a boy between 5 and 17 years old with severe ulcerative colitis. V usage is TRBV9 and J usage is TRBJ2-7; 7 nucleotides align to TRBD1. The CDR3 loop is CASGRQGYEQYF. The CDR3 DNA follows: TGTGCCAGCGGTAGACAGGGCTACGAGCAGTACTTC.